This TCR beta chain was captured by sequencing in a study of blood T cell repertoires in COVID-19. About the research overall: Specimens from acute and convalescent COVID-19 originated in the United States, Italy and Spain. PBMCs, B-cell-depleted T cells, or T cells provided the cDNA or gDNA that made up the material.

The ends lost 0 bases at V and 8 bases at J; junction bases unmatched: 10. The CDR3 covers 17 residues. The germline V gene has CDR1 LGHNT and CDR2 FRNRAP. Authors' methods: From reference gene primer amplification, estimates of nucleated cell counts were derived. Produced via immunoSEQ multiplex PCR; TCRdb's table is partial and in-frame only. V and J calls and clone size are those listed in that table; D and trimming were worked out from the DNA. Of about 30,000 clones in the sample, roughly nine tenths were seen once. This receptor was obtained from a human donor with active COVID-19. The donor label of this sample is uncertain. The genes are TRBV12-5 and TRBJ1-4, with 9 bases matching TRBD1. The specimen sequenced was peripheral blood. For the CDR3, the DNA is TGTGCTAGTGGTTTGGTGAGCCGACAGGGGGATGAGGAAAAACTGTTTTTT. Translated, it gives CASGLVSRQGDEEKLFF.